The T cell receptor (beta chain) under discussion was sequenced for a study of cytomegalovirus exposure and HLA in healthy donors. Study-wide results and caveats: Researchers reported in a later analysis that a missense DCLRE1C variant was tied to TCR beta V- and J-gene trimming. TCR beta chains numbering more than 150 were designated cytomegalovirus-associated. Reported results showed that the classifier diagnosed cytomegalovirus status with high specificity and sensitivity.

The primer mix had 60 Vbeta and 13 Jbeta primers. Per the original data handling: A later analysis tallied 80 million or so unique TCR beta chains, about 11 million of them shared. Some clones are missing from TCRdb's copy, which holds only in-frame ones; the method was immunoSEQ multiplex PCR. For V, J and clone size, that table is used; D and trimming come from the DNA. The table shows about 130,000 clones, with roughly three quarters occurring only once. As regards this clone: No antigen is known for it. At the DNA level, this CDR3 is encoded by other sequences in the same sample as well.

CDR3 size: 15 residues. With V trimmed by 2 bases and J by 2 bases, 3 bases remained unmatched. CDR1 and CDR2 from the germline V gene are SGHTA and FQGNSA. The genes are TRBV7-2 and TRBJ2-3, with 8 bases aligning to TRBD1. The clonotype originates from a young man in good health and CMV-seropositive. The sample taken for sequencing was PBMCs. Here the CDR3 DNA reads TGTGCCAGCAGCTTACGCAGGGGGCACACAGATACGCAGTATTTT. Residues: CASSLRRGHTDTQYF.